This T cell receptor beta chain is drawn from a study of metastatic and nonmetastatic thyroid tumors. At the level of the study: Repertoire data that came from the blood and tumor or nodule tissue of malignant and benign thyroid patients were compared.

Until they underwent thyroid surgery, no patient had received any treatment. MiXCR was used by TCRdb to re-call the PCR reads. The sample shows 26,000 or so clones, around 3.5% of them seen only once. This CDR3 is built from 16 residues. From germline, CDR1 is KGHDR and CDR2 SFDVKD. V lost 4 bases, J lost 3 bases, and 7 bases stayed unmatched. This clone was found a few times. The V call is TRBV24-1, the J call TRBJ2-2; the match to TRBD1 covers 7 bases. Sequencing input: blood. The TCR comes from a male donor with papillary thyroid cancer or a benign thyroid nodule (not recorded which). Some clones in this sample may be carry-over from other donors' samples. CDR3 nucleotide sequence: TGTGCCACCAGTGACGGAAGGGACAGTCACACCGGGGAGCTGTTTTTT. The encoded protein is CATSDGRDSHTGELFF.